A single sample gave rise to the 12 T cell receptor beta chains below, sequenced in a study of OX40 agonist ivuxolimab in advanced cancers. The data were produced by immunoSEQ multiplex PCR, yet TCRdb's version contains in-frame clones alone and is incomplete. This table holds roughly 83,000 clones, roughly 84% found once. This material consisted of CD4+ or CD8+ T cells sorted from blood, taken in a trial of the OX40 agonist ivuxolimab. The source is an adult with an advanced solid tumor such as melanoma, head and neck, liver or kidney cancer.

The rearrangement links TRBV11-2 to TRBJ1-2, with 8 nucleotides matching TRBD1. Germline CDR1 and CDR2: SGHAT and FQNNGV. The CDR3 spans 10 residues. V gave up 6 bases and J gave up 14 bases; unmatched junction bases: 5. The CDR3 region is CASRRDRLTF. The CDR3 DNA sequence: TGTGCCAGCAGGAGGGACAGGTTAACCTTC.

J is TRBJ2-2 and V is TRBV14; the match to TRBD1 covers 7 bases. From germline, CDR1 is SGHDN and CDR2 FVKESK. V gave up 0 bases and J gave up 0 bases; unmatched junction bases: 7. The CDR3 spans 18 residues. CDR3 nucleotide sequence: TGTGCCAGCAGCCAAGACAGGGGGAGCCTTCCGAACACCGGGGAGCTGTTTTTT. Its translation: CASSQDRGSLPNTGELFF.

The chain couples TRBV7-6 to TRBJ2-3; 8 nucleotides match TRBD1. With V trimmed by 1 base and J by 2 bases, 5 bases remained unmatched. CDR1 SGHVS and CDR2 FNYEAQ come from the germline V gene. CDR3 length: 16 residues. Here the CDR3 reads CASSLEGQGLTDTQYF. The CDR3 bases are TGTGCCAGCAGCTTAGAAGGACAGGGCCTCACAGATACGCAGTATTTT.

V usage is TRBV7-9 and J usage is TRBJ2-7, with TRBD1 matching 10 bases. Germline V CDR1 and CDR2: SEHNR, FQNEAQ (reference sequence). The CDR3 runs 17 residues. J lost 2 bases, V lost 1 base, and 8 bases had no gene match. The CDR3 DNA follows: TGTGCCAGCAGCTTAGGCCGGACAGGGGGATGGGCCTACGAGCAGTACTTC. This codes for CASSLGRTGGWAYEQYF.

The chain is built from TRBV4-2 and TRBJ1-4; D is unclear. With 1 base removed from V and 4 bases from J, the gap between germline ends came to 7 bases. CDR3 length: 14 residues. Germline CDR1 reads LGHNA; CDR2 reads YNFKEQ. CDR3 DNA sequence: TGTGCCAGCAGCCAAGGGCAGCTTAATGAAAAACTGTTTTTT. The encoded protein is CASSQGQLNEKLFF.

This chain joins TRBV6-1 and TRBJ2-1; D gene ambiguous. Trimming took 7 bases from V and 0 from J, leaving 7 bases between them. Germline CDR1 and CDR2: MNHNS and SASEGT. This CDR3 region has 13 residues. The CDR3 DNA reads TGTGCCAGCAACAGAGACTCCTACAATGAGCAGTTCTTC. It encodes CASNRDSYNEQFF.

The chain has TRBV5-1 and TRBJ1-1; a possible D gene is TRBD1 (5 bases). The CDR3 extends over 15 amino acids. The germline V gene has CDR1 SGHRS and CDR2 YFSETQ. V was trimmed by 2 bases and J by 8 bases, leaving 19 bases between them. CDR3 sequence: CASSFNPRGTGEAFF. CDR3 sequence (DNA): TGCGCCAGCAGCTTCAACCCCCGCGGGACGGGGGAAGCTTTCTTT.

This rearrangement joins TRBV29-1 to TRBJ2-3; 12 bases are shared with TRBD2. CDR1 is SQVTM, CDR2 ANQGSEA, per germline. After removal of 6 bases from V and 2 bases from J, the junction contained 6 bases not matched to a gene. The CDR3 is made up of 15 amino acids. CDR3 sequence: CSVGLAGGFTDTQYF. The CDR3 DNA follows: TGCAGCGTGGGGCTAGCGGGAGGGTTCACAGATACGCAGTATTTT.

The chain combines TRBV27 with TRBJ1-4, with a tentative D call TRBD1 (6 bases). Germline CDR1 and CDR2: MNHEY and SMNVEV (reference sequence). This CDR3 is 15 amino acids long. V lost 3 bases to trimming and J lost 3 bases, with 11 bases between them. The CDR3 loop reads CASSFQGWANEKLFF. Here the CDR3 DNA reads TGTGCCAGCAGTTTTCAGGGGTGGGCTAATGAAAAACTGTTTTTT.

The chain recombines TRBV4-2 with TRBJ2-1; 9 bases agree with TRBD2. Germline loops: CDR1 LGHNA, CDR2 YNFKEQ. This CDR3 is built from 18 residues. V dropped 3 bases and J dropped 0; count of bases not matched to a gene: 9. CDR3 sequence (DNA): TGTGCCAGCAGCCAGGGAGCGGGGGGCTCCAGCTCCTACAATGAGCAGTTCTTC. Translation gives CASSQGAGGSSSYNEQFF.

The chain couples TRBV7-2 to TRBJ1-3; D might be TRBD1 (6 bases). Trimming pared 4 bases from V and 0 bases from J, leaving 19 bases between. This CDR3 has 18 residues. In germline, CDR1 is SGHTA, CDR2 FQGNSA. CDR3 sequence reads: CASSSPGEGLYSGNTIYF. The CDR3 bases are TGTGCCAGCAGCTCTCCAGGGGAGGGACTGTACTCTGGAAACACCATATATTTT. Supplemented by reference TRBV7-2 and TRBJ1-3, the full variable domain reads GAGVSQSPSNKVTEKGKDVELRCDPISGHTALYWYRQSLGQGLEFLIYFQGNSAPDKSGLPSDRFSAERTGGSVSTLTIQRTQQEDSAVYLCASSSPGEGLYSGNTIYFGEGSWLTVV.

V usage is TRBV5-1 and J usage is TRBJ2-6; D possibly uses TRBD1 or TRBD2 (5 bases each). Germline assignment: CDR1 SGHRS and CDR2 YFSETQ. The length of the CDR3 is 15 residues. Trimming stripped 2 bases from V and 5 bases from J, with 11 bases between. CDR3 coding DNA: TGCGCCAGCAGCTTCGGGGACGCGTGGGCCAACGTCCTGACTTTC. Translated, it gives CASSFGDAWANVLTF.